This T cell receptor beta chain was captured by sequencing in a study of T cells in Graves' hyperthyroidism and ophthalmopathy. From RNA transcripts, TCR beta CDR3 regions were amplified. A first-round RT-PCR of the TCR CDR3 used the HTBI primer set. TCRdb reprocessed the multiplex PCR reads with MiXCR, giving one entry per CDR3 protein. The sample has 650,000 to 800,000 distinct CDR3 sequences, just under 45% seen once. Germline V gene sequence: CDR1 SEHNR, CDR2 FQNEAQ (reference sequence). V lost 1 base and J lost 0, with 13 bases in between. CDR3 length: 16 amino acids. This clonotype was picked up a small number of times. Antigen unknown. Study-wide points: The blood repertoire included most of the expanded thyroid clonotypes above 0.001.

Clinical symptoms, serum thyroxine, TRAb, thyroid ultrasound and orbital computed tomography informed diagnoses. The source material was peripheral blood or thyroid tissue (not recorded which). This receptor was taken from an adult man with Graves' disease, either hyperthyroidism or ophthalmopathy (not recorded which). This rearrangement joins TRBV7-9 to TRBJ2-7; no firm D call. DNA for the CDR3: TGTGCCAGCAGCTTAGATGGCACCGGCCGCTCCTACGAGCAGTACTTC. This encodes CASSLDGTGRSYEQYF.